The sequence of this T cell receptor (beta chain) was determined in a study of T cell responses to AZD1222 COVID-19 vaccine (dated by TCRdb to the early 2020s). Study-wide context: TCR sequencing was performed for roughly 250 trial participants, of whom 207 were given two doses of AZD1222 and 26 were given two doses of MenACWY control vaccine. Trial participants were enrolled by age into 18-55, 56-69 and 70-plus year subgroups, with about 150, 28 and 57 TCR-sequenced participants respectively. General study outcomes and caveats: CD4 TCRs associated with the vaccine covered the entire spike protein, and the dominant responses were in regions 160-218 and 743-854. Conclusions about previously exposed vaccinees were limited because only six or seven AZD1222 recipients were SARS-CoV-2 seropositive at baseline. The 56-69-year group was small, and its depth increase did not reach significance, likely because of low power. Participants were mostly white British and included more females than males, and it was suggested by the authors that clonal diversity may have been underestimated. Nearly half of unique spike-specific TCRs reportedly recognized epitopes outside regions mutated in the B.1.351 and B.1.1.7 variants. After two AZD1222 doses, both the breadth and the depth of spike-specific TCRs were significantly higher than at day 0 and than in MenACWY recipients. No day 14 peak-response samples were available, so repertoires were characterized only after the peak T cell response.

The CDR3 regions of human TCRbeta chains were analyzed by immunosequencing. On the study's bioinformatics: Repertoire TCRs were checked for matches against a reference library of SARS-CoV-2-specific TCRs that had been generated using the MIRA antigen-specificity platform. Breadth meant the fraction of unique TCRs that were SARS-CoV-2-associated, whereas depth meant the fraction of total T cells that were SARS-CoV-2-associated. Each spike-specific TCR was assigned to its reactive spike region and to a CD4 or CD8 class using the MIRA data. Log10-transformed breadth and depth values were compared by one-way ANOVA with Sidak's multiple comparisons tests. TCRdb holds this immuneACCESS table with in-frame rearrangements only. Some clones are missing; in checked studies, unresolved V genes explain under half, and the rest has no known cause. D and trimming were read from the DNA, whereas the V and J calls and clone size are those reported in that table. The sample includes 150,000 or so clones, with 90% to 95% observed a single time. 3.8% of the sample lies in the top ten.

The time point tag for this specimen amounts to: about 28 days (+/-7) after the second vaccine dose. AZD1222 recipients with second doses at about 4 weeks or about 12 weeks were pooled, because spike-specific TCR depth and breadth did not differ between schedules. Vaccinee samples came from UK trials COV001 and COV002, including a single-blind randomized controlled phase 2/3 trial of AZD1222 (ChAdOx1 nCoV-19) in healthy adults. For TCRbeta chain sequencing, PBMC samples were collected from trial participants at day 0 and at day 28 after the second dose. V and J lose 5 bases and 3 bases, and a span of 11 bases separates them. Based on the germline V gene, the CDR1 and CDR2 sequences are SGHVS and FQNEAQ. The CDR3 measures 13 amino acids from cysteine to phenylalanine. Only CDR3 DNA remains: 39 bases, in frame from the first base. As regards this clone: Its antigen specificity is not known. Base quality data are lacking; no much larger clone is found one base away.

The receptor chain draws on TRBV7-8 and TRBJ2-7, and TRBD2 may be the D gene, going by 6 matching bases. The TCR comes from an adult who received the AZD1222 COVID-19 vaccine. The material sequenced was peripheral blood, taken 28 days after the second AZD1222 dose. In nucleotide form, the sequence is TGTGCCAGCAGCCCCCGGGGGAACTACGAGCAGTACTTC. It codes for CASSPRGNYEQYF.